One sample yielded the 19 T cell receptor beta chains listed below, sequenced in a study of metastatic and nonmetastatic thyroid tumors. TCRdb re-called the PCR reads through MiXCR. The repertoire holds about 59,000 clones, with 16% as singletons. Ahead of thyroid surgery, no patient had received treatment of any kind. Sequenced: blood. The origin of the receptors is a male donor with papillary thyroid cancer or a benign thyroid nodule (not recorded which). Some clones in this sample may be carry-over from other donors' samples.

This clone was counted ten times or more. The CDR3 DNA is TGTGCCAGCAGCTTAACGATAACCGGGACAGAAGGAAACACCATATATTTT. It specifies CASSLTITGTEGNTIYF. The V and J genes are TRBV7-8 and TRBJ1-3, with TRBD1 matching over 7 bases. The CDR3 totals 17 residues. J gave up 4 bases and V 2 bases, and 11 bases lay outside the gene matches. The germline V gene has CDR1 SGHVS and CDR2 FQNEAQ.

Many counts were recorded for this clone. The chain employs TRBV28 and TRBJ2-5, with 8 nucleotides matching TRBD1. With V trimmed by 2 bases and J by 4 bases, 9 bases remained unmatched. The CDR3 loop spans 16 amino acids. Looked up from germline, CDR1 is MDHEN and CDR2 is SYDVKM. CDR3 loop: CASSLRTGSEVETQYF. CDR3 DNA: TGTGCCAGCAGTTTAAGGACAGGGTCGGAAGTAGAGACCCAGTACTTC. Using reference TRBV28 and TRBJ2-5 for the parts outside the CDR3, the full variable domain is DVKVTQSSRYLVKRTGEKVFLECVQDMDHENMFWYRQDPGLGLRLIYFSYDVKMKEKGDIPEGYSVSREKKERFSLILESASTNQTSMYLCASSLRTGSEVETQYFGPGTRLLVL.

A note on this clone: At one end, the junction sequence differs from germline, possibly due to a read error. The chain is built from TRBV6-2 or TRBV6-3 and TRBJ2-2, with D possibly TRBD2 on 5 matching bases. CDR1 is MNHEY, CDR2 SVGEGT, per germline. CDR3 length equals 15 residues. The CDR3 loop reads CASSYPHDYTGELFF. CDR3 bases: TGTGCCAGCAGTTACCCCCACGACTACACAGGGGAGCTGTTTTTT.

This clone was seen ten or more times. V usage is TRBV30 and J usage is TRBJ1-4; 11 bases match TRBD1. This CDR3 has 15 amino acids. The V gene end was trimmed by 2 bases and the J gene end by 5 bases; junction bases not matched to a gene: 4. The germline V gene has CDR1 GTSNPN and CDR2 SVGIG (reference sequence). The CDR3 nucleotides read TGTGCCTGGAGTTTTGGGACAGGGGGAAATGAAAAACTGTTTTTT. Amino acids: CAWSFGTGGNEKLFF.

This clone showed up just a few times. A much larger clone differs from this one at a single base, so this may be a read error. The rearrangement uses TRBV27 and TRBJ1-5; D is ambiguous. Trimming shortened V by 5 bases and J by 0 bases, and 17 bases separated the two germline ends. CDR1 is MNHEY, CDR2 SMNVEV, per germline (reference sequence). The CDR3 is made up of 17 amino acids. The CDR3 DNA reads as TGTGCCAGCAGTCAAATTGGGTTTACCGATAGCAATCAGCCCCAGCATTTT. As protein: CASSQIGFTDSNQPQHF.

This clone was seen many times. The same CDR3 can be traced to other DNA sequences in this sample. The chain couples TRBV4-2 to TRBJ2-1, with TRBD2 matching over 7 bases. CDR3 size: 16 residues. The V gene's germline CDR1 is LGHNA and CDR2 YNFKEQ. V lost 1 base to trimming and J lost 2 bases; unmatched junction nucleotides: 5. The CDR3 region has the DNA TGTGCCAGCAGCCAAGTGAGAAGCGGGACCTACAATGAGCAGTTCTTC. Its protein product is CASSQVRSGTYNEQFF.

Turning to this clone: This may be a read error, as it is one base from a much larger clone. At the DNA level, this CDR3 is encoded by other sequences in the same sample as well. DNA for the CDR3: TGCGCCAGCAGTGATGCAGGTACCTATGGCTACACCTTC. This translates into CASSDAGTYGYTF. The chain is built from TRBV10-2 and TRBJ1-2; D call uncertain. This CDR3 contains 13 residues. CDR1 is WSHSY and CDR2 is SAAADI in the germline V gene. Trimming shortened V by 3 bases and J by 4 bases, and 9 bases separated the two germline ends.

This clone has at least ten counts. V and J are TRBV27 and TRBJ1-5; D is unresolved. The V gene lost 7 bases and the J gene lost 6 bases, with 7 bases spanning the gap. This CDR3 contains 11 residues. Germline V gene lookup returns CDR1 MNHEY and CDR2 SMNVEV (reference sequence). The CDR3 sequence: CASTHIQPQHF. Written as DNA, the CDR3 is TGTGCCAGCACTCATATTCAGCCCCAGCATTTT.

This clone occurred many times. The chain uses TRBV28 and TRBJ1-1; 12 bases map to TRBD1. Germline V gene lookup returns CDR1 MDHEN and CDR2 SYDVKM. The CDR3 has 17 residues. The V gene end was trimmed by 3 bases and the J gene end by 8 bases; junction bases not matched to a gene: 13. DNA of the CDR3: TGTGCCAGCAGTTTTGGGGCAACGGGACAGGGGGCTTGGGAAGCTTTCTTT. Translating gives CASSFGATGQGAWEAFF. The full variable domain, in which reference TRBV28 and TRBJ1-1 provide the parts outside the CDR3, is DVKVTQSSRYLVKRTGEKVFLECVQDMDHENMFWYRQDPGLGLRLIYFSYDVKMKEKGDIPEGYSVSREKKERFSLILESASTNQTSMYLCASSFGATGQGAWEAFFGQGTRLTVV.

The chain links TRBV10-3 to TRBJ2-1, with D tentatively TRBD1 (7 bases). Per germline, CDR1 ENHRY and CDR2 SYGVKD. This CDR3 comprises 16 residues. With 8 bases removed from V and 3 bases from J, the gap between germline ends came to 20 bases. CDR3 region: CAIDPRGEVRYNEQFF. CDR3 nucleotide sequence: TGTGCCATCGATCCCAGGGGGGAGGTTCGCTACAATGAGCAGTTCTTC.

This clone was observed many times. This chain connects TRBV5-1 to TRBJ2-5; 10 positions agree with TRBD2. The CDR3 is made up of 16 amino acids. CDR1 and CDR2 from the germline V gene are SGHRS and YFSETQ. J lost 5 bases, V lost 4 bases, and 11 bases had no gene match. CDR3 amino acids: CASSSGPAGGLETQYF. DNA for the CDR3: TGCGCCAGCAGCAGCGGGCCAGCGGGAGGGTTGGAGACCCAGTACTTC.

This clone was detected a few times. CDR3 sequence reads: CASTRLAGVLEQFF. The CDR3 nucleotides are TGTGCCAGCACCCGACTAGCGGGGGTTCTAGAGCAGTTCTTC. This chain links TRBV6-1 with TRBJ2-1; TRBD2 aligns across 12 bases. This CDR3 is 14 amino acids long. Trimming at V came to 7 bases and at J to 10 bases, leaving 8 bases not matched to a gene. Germline V CDR1 and CDR2: MNHNS, SASEGT.

This clone occurred many times. The rearrangement links TRBV11-2 to TRBJ1-2; D call uncertain. The length of the CDR3 is 15 residues. The V and J ends lost 5 bases and 4 bases respectively, with 17 bases between them. Per germline, CDR1 SGHAT and CDR2 FQNNGV. For the CDR3, the DNA is TGTGCCAGCAGCCCCCGTGATAGGCCAGGCTATGGCTACACCTTC. Its protein product is CASSPRDRPGYGYTF.

This clone has a count of ten or more. The CDR3 DNA reads as TGTGCCAGCAGCCCGGGTCCCAGGGGCTACAATGAGCAGTTCTTC. The encoded protein is CASSPGPRGYNEQFF. The gene calls are TRBV6-2 or TRBV6-3 and TRBJ2-1; possible D gene TRBD1, 6 bases. V lost 6 bases and J lost 3, with 15 bases in between. Germline V CDR1 and CDR2: MNHEY, SVGEGT. The CDR3 consists of 15 residues.

In regard to this clone: A read error may be the cause here, since a much bigger clone is one base away. The CDR3 nucleotides read TGTGCCAGCATCTTGGGGCGGGCTAACTATGGCTACACCTTC. Its protein is CASILGRANYGYTF. This chain uses TRBV5-6 with TRBJ1-2; perhaps TRBD1 as D (5 bases). Germline V CDR1 and CDR2: SGHDT, YYEEEE. The CDR3 is made up of 14 amino acids.

This clone was counted many times. This chain uses TRBV6-4 with TRBJ2-3; unclear D gene. Between the trimmed V and J ends, which lost 4 bases and 0 bases, there was a span of 8 bases. CDR3 size: 14 residues. In germline, CDR1 is MRHNA, CDR2 SNTAGT. CDR3 amino acids: CASSVEPSTDTQYF. CDR3 DNA sequence: TGTGCCAGCAGTGTAGAACCAAGCACAGATACGCAGTATTTT.

The sample holds many counts of this clone. The chain couples TRBV11-2 to TRBJ2-5, with D possibly being TRBD1 (5 bases). Trimming cost V 6 bases and J 0 bases, with 17 bases left between them. Germline V lookup: CDR1 SGHAT, CDR2 FQNNGV. This CDR3 contains 16 residues. The CDR3 nucleotides read TGTGCCAGCAGGAAAACGACAGCGCTGTACCAAGAGACCCAGTACTTC. It is translated as CASRKTTALYQETQYF.

This clone has ten or more counts. This chain uses TRBV7-3 with TRBJ2-3; TRBD2 agrees at 7 bases. The CDR3 has 15 residues. V lost 2 bases to trimming and J lost 5 bases; unmatched junction nucleotides: 7. Germline V CDR1 and CDR2: SGHTA, FQGTGA. This CDR3 reads CASSLSRGSGDTQYF. CDR3 coding DNA: TGTGCCAGCAGCTTATCGCGGGGGAGTGGAGATACGCAGTATTTT.

This clone appeared many times. Within the sample, other DNA sequences also encode this same CDR3. This chain links TRBV12-3 or TRBV12-4 with TRBJ2-3; TRBD2 aligns across 12 bases. V dropped 5 bases and J dropped 7; count of bases not matched to a gene: 7. The CDR3 sequence is 15 residues long. The CDR3 nucleotides are TGTGCCAGCAGTCCAGTCCTAGCGGGGGGGAATACGCAGTATTTT. Residues: CASSPVLAGGNTQYF.